The rows below give T cell receptor beta chains drawn from one sample of a study of cytomegalovirus exposure and HLA in healthy donors. Profiling relied on immunoSEQ multiplex PCR, and the TCRdb table lists in-frame clones only, not all of them. Here the sample spans more than 140,000 clones, 85% to 90% being singletons. Material: PBMCs. The receptors were gathered from a woman between 18 and 29 years old in good health and CMV-seropositive. Both conserved end residues are trimmed from each CDR3. The order of the fields is V gene, J gene, clone size, D gene, CDR3 protein. The D gene is left open where the match is weak. Clone size is not always given. Where it is, it says once, few, many or a class for expanded clones.

TRBV19	TRBJ2-5	few	-	ASNVGGGEETQY
TRBV19	TRBJ2-1	once	TRBD2	ASSRLLAGGYNEQF
TRBV7-2	TRBJ2-7	-	TRBD2	ASSYTSGISYEQY
TRBV12-5	TRBJ2-7	-	TRBD2	ASGPTSGSSYEQY
TRBV7-2	TRBJ2-7	-	-	ASSLAPTAYEQY
TRBV5-1	TRBJ1-2	-	-	ASSIETTPNPTGGYT
TRBV28	TRBJ2-7	-	TRBD1	ASSPGQGSYEQY
TRBV4-3	TRBJ2-1	once	TRBD2	ASSQDGGGSYNEQF
TRBV18	TRBJ2-7	-	TRBD1	ASSPGTGRPYEQY
TRBV5-1	TRBJ2-5	-	TRBD2	ASSPGVAGGPETQY
TRBV5-8	TRBJ2-5	-	TRBD2	ASSSGTSGRWETQY
TRBV29-1	TRBJ2-7	-	-	SVRGLNYEQY
TRBV11-1	TRBJ2-1	-	TRBD2	ASSLAGANEQF
TRBV10-3	TRBJ2-1	-	TRBD2	ATNYGLAGEKNEQF
TRBV7-6	TRBJ2-2	once	-	ASSRTGEPTGELF
TRBV19	TRBJ1-5	-	-	ASIEGGRNQPQH
TRBV5-1	TRBJ2-5	-	-	ASSKEHQETQY
TRBV9	TRBJ1-5	few	-	ASSVGGGNQPQH
TRBV10-1	TRBJ2-5	-	-	ASSESLKETQY
TRBV7-2	TRBJ1-1	-	-	ASSLDFRTEAF
TRBV5-6	TRBJ1-4	-	-	ASRADRGYNEKLF
TRBV7-9	TRBJ2-5	once	TRBD1	ASRHLDRGVETQY
TRBV5-1	TRBJ2-3	-	TRBD2	ASGVAGGTDTQY
TRBV11-2	TRBJ2-3	-	-	ASSLDWRTIGDTQY
TRBV23-1	TRBJ1-5	-	-	ASSQSWQNQPQH
TRBV11-3	TRBJ2-7	-	-	ASSRSIRYEQY
TRBV7-2	TRBJ1-1	-	TRBD1	ASSQTGVNTEAF
TRBV2	TRBJ1-4	-	-	ASSPGTTNEKLF